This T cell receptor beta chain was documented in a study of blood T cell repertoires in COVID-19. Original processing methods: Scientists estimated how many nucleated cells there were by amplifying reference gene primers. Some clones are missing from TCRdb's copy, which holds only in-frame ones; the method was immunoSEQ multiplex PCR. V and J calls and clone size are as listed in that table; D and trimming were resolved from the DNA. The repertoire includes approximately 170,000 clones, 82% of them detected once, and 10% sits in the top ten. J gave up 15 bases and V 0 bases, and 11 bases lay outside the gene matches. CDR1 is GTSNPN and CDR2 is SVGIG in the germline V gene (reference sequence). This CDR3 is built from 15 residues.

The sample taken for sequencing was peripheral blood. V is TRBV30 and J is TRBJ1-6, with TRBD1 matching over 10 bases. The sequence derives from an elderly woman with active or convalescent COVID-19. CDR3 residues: CAWSVSGTGARRLHF. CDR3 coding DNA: TGTGCCTGGAGTGTAAGTGGGACAGGGGCTCGTCGCCTCCACTTT.